This T cell receptor (beta chain) was captured by sequencing in a study of EBV T-cell therapy then PD-1 blockade in nasopharyngeal carcinoma (dated by TCRdb to 2020 to 2022). This clone was counted a few times. The antigen it binds to is not known. Base qualities are not provided; no much larger clone lies one nucleotide away. V loses 8 bases, J loses 6 bases, and the germline ends lie 14 bases apart. The CDR3 spans 13 residues, from the cysteine through the phenylalanine. The CDR3 DNA has 39 bases and is translated from base 1. Explained via the paper, the treatment or condition label denotes: AdE1-LMPpoly-expanded autologous EBV-specific T-cell therapy followed by anti-PD-1 nivolumab. Genomic DNA was extracted from sorted cells using the Qiagen DNeasy Kit. The immunoSEQ platform was used for deep sequencing of the TCR beta chain. In the paper's pipeline: Repertoire data analysis was performed with the immunoSEQ Analyzer software. TCRdb retrieved this table from immuneACCESS and kept in-frame rearrangements only. Not all clones are present; in checked studies, unresolved V genes account for under half, and no reason is known for the remainder. That table supplies the V and J calls and clone size; D and trimming were determined from the DNA. Across this sample there are about 22,000 clones, with 82% seen only once. The ten biggest clones cover roughly a quarter of the sample.

Specimen: CD8+ T cells from blood, collected at day -245 from a patient whose treatment included autologous EBV-specific T cells and nivolumab. This TCR was recovered from a man aged 40-49 years with nasopharyngeal carcinoma. Recombination connected TRBV12-3 or TRBV12-4 to TRBJ1-5, with TRBD1 perhaps the D gene, on 6 matching bases. The nucleotide sequence reads TGTGCCAGCGGACACAGGGCACCTCAGCCCCAGCATTTT. Translated, it gives CASGHRAPQPQHF.